The sequence of this T cell receptor beta chain was determined in a study of radiotherapy plus CTLA-4 blockade in lung cancer. The study's findings and limits: TCR clones originating in tumors grew in number in blood after radiotherapy plus ipilimumab. Alongside interferon-beta, early blood T cell clone dynamics were reportedly the best predictor of response.

This table comes from immunoSEQ multiplex PCR, and its TCRdb copy is limited to in-frame clones, with some not included. The sample holds tens of thousands of clones; about 78% are singletons and the top ten take about 20%. Chemo-refractory metastatic non-small-cell lung cancer patients were treated with focal radiation plus CTLA-4 blockade with ipilimumab. About this clone: Its cognate antigen is unknown.

The CDR3 has 16 residues. CDR1 is GTSNPN, CDR2 SVGIG, per germline (reference sequence). Trimming cost V 0 bases and J 4 bases, with 18 bases left between them. This sample comprised peripheral blood, obtained from a patient treated with radiotherapy plus ipilimumab. The chain links TRBV30 to TRBJ1-2; D not resolved. The receptor comes from a human donor with non-small cell lung cancer whose response to radiotherapy plus ipilimumab could not be evaluated. Some clones in this sample may be carry-over from other donors' samples. For the CDR3, the DNA is TGTGCCTGGAGTGTATCCGGAGGGCGCGACTTCTATGGCTACACCTTC. Translating it yields CAWSVSGGRDFYGYTF.